The 21 T cell receptor beta chains listed next were all sequenced from one sample in a study of identical twins. One entry per CDR3 protein results from TCRdb running MiXCR on the 5' RACE reads. The sample records approximately 500,000 distinct CDR3 sequences, approximately 14% being singletons. The same data also went into a second study, on yellow fever vaccine responses in identical twins.

Input material: CD4+ T cells sorted from blood. The receptors derive from a woman younger than 30 in good health.

This clonotype was seen only once. V usage is TRBV20-1 and J usage is TRBJ1-6; TRBD1 agrees at 8 bases. The germline V gene has CDR1 DFQATT and CDR2 SNEGSKA (reference sequence). The CDR3 spans 15 residues. The V and J ends lost 6 bases and 7 bases, in that order; junction bases with no gene match: 11. The CDR3 region has the DNA TGCAGTGCCCCAACCGGGACAGGTCCCAATTCACCCCTCCACTTT. Its translation is CSAPTGTGPNSPLHF.

This clonotype was observed a handful of times. This chain uses TRBV12-3 or TRBV12-4 with TRBJ1-6; perhaps TRBD1 as D (5 bases). Trimming took 6 bases from V and 6 from J, leaving 12 bases between them. This CDR3 is built from 14 residues. CDR3: CASSLGRGNSPLHF. The CDR3 nucleotides read TGTGCCAGCAGCTTGGGACGGGGTAATTCACCCCTCCACTTT.

The J gene is TRBJ2-4, the V gene TRBV20-1; D is unclear. The CDR3 has 13 amino acids. Germline CDR1 reads DFQATT; CDR2 reads SNEGSKA (reference sequence). Between the trimmed V and J ends, which lost 2 bases and 2 bases, there was a span of 7 bases. The DNA for the CDR3 is TGCAGTGCTAGACCCCCTTCCAAAAACATTCAGTACTTC. This codes for CSARPPSKNIQYF.

V gene TRBV7-6 combines with J gene TRBJ2-1; possible D gene TRBD2, 5 bases. The V gene lost 4 bases and the J gene lost 2 bases, with 12 bases spanning the gap. Germline-derived CDR1 and CDR2 are SGHVS and FNYEAQ. The CDR3 extends over 15 amino acids. CDR3 loop: CASSSGSGTYNEQFF. The CDR3 bases are TGTGCCAGCAGCTCCGGGTCGGGGACCTACAATGAGCAGTTCTTC.

A few counts support this clonotype. The J gene is TRBJ1-2, the V gene TRBV10-3; 7 bases map to TRBD1. In germline, CDR1 is ENHRY, CDR2 SYGVKD. The J segment lost 1 base and the V segment lost 7 bases, leaving 3 bases of the junction unmatched. The CDR3 has 13 amino acids. The CDR3 here is CAITDRSNYGYTF. For the CDR3, the DNA is TGTGCCATCACGGACAGGAGTAACTATGGCTACACCTTC.

This clonotype was seen more than once but under ten times. The chain couples TRBV2 to TRBJ2-2; 13 bases fit TRBD2. The ends lost 7 bases at V and 5 bases at J; junction bases unmatched: 7. Germline V gene sequence: CDR1 SNHLY, CDR2 FYNNEI. This CDR3 region has 16 residues. CDR3 nucleotides: TGTGCCAGCAAAGAGGGACTAGCGGGAACAACCGGGGAGCTGTTTTTT. Translated, it gives CASKEGLAGTTGELFF.

This chain connects TRBV5-1 to TRBJ2-2, with TRBD1 matching 10 bases. Germline V gene lookup returns CDR1 SGHRS and CDR2 YFSETQ. V was clipped by 5 bases and J by 6 bases; unmatched bases: 4. The CDR3 contains 14 residues. The CDR3 region has the DNA TGCGCCAGCAGATGGACAGGGGGGGCCGGGGAGCTGTTTTTT. This sequence encodes CASRWTGGAGELFF.

This clonotype occurred a few times. V gene TRBV3-1 combines with J gene TRBJ1-1; D gene unclear. The V end lost 1 base, the J end lost 0 bases, and 9 bases lay between the germline ends. Germline V gene data show CDR1 as LGHDT and CDR2 as YNNKEL (reference sequence). The CDR3 contains 15 residues. CDR3 DNA sequence: TGTGCCAGCAGCCAAGGCCCAGTCATGAACACTGAAGCTTTCTTT. It is translated as CASSQGPVMNTEAFF.

J is TRBJ2-1 and V is TRBV9; TRBD2 is a possible D gene (6 bases). CDR1 is SGDLS, CDR2 YYNGEE, per germline. Trimming took 6 bases from V and 7 from J, leaving 17 bases between them. The CDR3 contains 14 residues. CDR3 in DNA: TGTGCCAGCACCCTCACTGGTCGGGAGAATGAGCAGTTCTTC. Protein product: CASTLTGRENEQFF.

The V gene is TRBV11-2, the J gene TRBJ2-2, with D possibly being TRBD2 (7 bases). CDR3 length: 15 residues. The V gene lost 5 bases and the J gene lost 10 bases, with 20 bases spanning the gap. The germline gives CDR1 SGHAT, CDR2 FQNNGV. The CDR3 loop reads CASSPHREGDEELFF. The CDR3 nucleotides are TGTGCCAGCAGCCCCCACAGGGAGGGAGACGAGGAGCTGTTTTTT.

This clonotype was counted only a few times. The V call is TRBV20-1, the J call TRBJ1-6; D uncertain. Germline lookup yields CDR1 DFQATT and CDR2 SNEGSKA (reference sequence). This CDR3 has 13 residues. V shed 3 bases and J shed 7 bases, with 10 bases lying between them. The CDR3 DNA is TGCAGTGCTAGGGGCGCTCAGAATTCACCCCTCCACTTT. Translation gives CSARGAQNSPLHF.

This clonotype has only one observation. The chain joins TRBV6-2 or TRBV6-3 to TRBJ2-3; the match to TRBD2 covers 11 bases. Germline CDR1 and CDR2: MNHEY and SVGEGT. The CDR3 is made up of 22 amino acids. V lost 2 bases to trimming and J lost 6 bases; unmatched junction nucleotides: 25. The CDR3 nucleotides are TGTGCCAGCAGTTACCCAACGGACAGGGGACTCCTCCTAGCGGGGGGTACTGATACGCAGTATTTT. As protein: CASSYPTDRGLLLAGGTDTQYF.

This clonotype showed up many times. This chain connects TRBV13 to TRBJ1-2; D is uncertain. Germline assignment: CDR1 PRHDT and CDR2 FYEKMQ (reference sequence). The CDR3 is 15 amino acids. V was shortened by 1 base and J by 7 bases, with 16 bases between the two germline ends. In nucleotides, the CDR3 is TGTGCCAGCAGCTTAGAGGTCGAGAAAAGCTCTGGCTACACCTTC. It encodes CASSLEVEKSSGYTF. The full variable domain, its missing parts supplied by reference TRBV13 and TRBJ1-2, is AAGVIQSPRHLIKEKRETATLKCYPIPRHDTVYWYQQGPGQDPQFLISFYEKMQSDKGSIPDRFSAQQFSDYHSELNMSSLELGDSALYFCASSLEVEKSSGYTFGSGTRLTVV.

The chain combines TRBV20-1 with TRBJ2-1; tentative D call: TRBD2 (5 bases). Germline loops: CDR1 DFQATT, CDR2 SNEGSKA (reference sequence). CDR3 length equals 14 residues. V dropped 1 base and J dropped 6 bases, with 13 bases sitting between them. This CDR3 is CSARGGQVGNEQFF. The CDR3 DNA is TGCAGTGCTAGAGGAGGGCAAGTAGGCAATGAGCAGTTCTTC.

This sequence joins TRBV6-5 and TRBJ1-1; TRBD1 is a possible D gene (5 bases). The germline V and J ends were trimmed by 2 bases and 1 base, with 8 bases remaining between them. Germline lookup yields CDR1 MNHEY and CDR2 SVGAGI. The CDR3 is 14 residues long. CDR3 bases: TGTGCCAGCAGTTACGACAGACCGAACACTGAAGCTTTCTTT. Its translation: CASSYDRPNTEAFF.

This clonotype has only a few counts. J is TRBJ2-3 and V is TRBV20-1, with TRBD2 matching 9 bases. In germline, CDR1 is DFQATT, CDR2 SNEGSKA (reference sequence). Unmatched junction bases numbered 4, after V lost 0 bases and J lost 3 bases. This CDR3 is built from 15 residues. As DNA, the CDR3 is TGCAGTGCTAGAGATTGGCGGGAGGGGACAGATACGCAGTATTTT. It is translated as CSARDWREGTDTQYF.

This clonotype has just a few counts. This chain connects TRBV2 to TRBJ2-3, with D unclear. This CDR3 spans 13 amino acids. The germline CDR1 and CDR2 sequences are SNHLY and FYNNEI. V lost 1 base to trimming and J lost 8 bases, with 10 bases between them. CDR3 amino acids: CASSEGAPPTQYF. The DNA for the CDR3 is TGTGCCAGCAGTGAAGGGGCCCCCCCTACGCAGTATTTT.

This clonotype was detected a few times. This chain links TRBV20-1 with TRBJ2-5, with 15 bases that match TRBD2. The ends lost 5 bases at V and 5 bases at J; junction bases unmatched: 3. Germline V gene sequence: CDR1 DFQATT, CDR2 SNEGSKA (reference sequence). The CDR3 is 14 amino acids. CDR3 DNA sequence: TGCAGTGCTGGACTAGCGGGAGGGCAGGAGACCCAGTACTTC. The encoded protein is CSAGLAGGQETQYF.

The chain joins TRBV27 to TRBJ1-6, with TRBD1 matching over 8 bases. This CDR3 region has 15 residues. CDR1 and CDR2 (germline): MNHEY, SMNVEV (reference sequence). V shed 4 bases, J shed 6 bases, and the junction held 5 bases outside the gene matches. CDR3 sequence reads: CASSYGQGGNSPLHF. The CDR3 DNA reads as TGTGCCAGCAGTTACGGACAGGGAGGTAATTCACCCCTCCACTTT.

This clonotype was detected a few times. The J gene is TRBJ2-6, the V gene TRBV20-1; no firm D call. The CDR3 loop spans 14 amino acids. The germline V and J ends were trimmed by 6 bases and 4 bases, with 13 bases remaining between them. Germline V CDR1 and CDR2: DFQATT, SNEGSKA (reference sequence). CDR3 sequence reads: CSAPIGSGANVLTF. The CDR3 nucleotides are TGCAGTGCCCCAATAGGGTCGGGGGCCAACGTCCTGACTTTC.

V is TRBV28 and J is TRBJ2-7; 7 bases are a match to TRBD1. The germline gives CDR1 MDHEN, CDR2 SYDVKM. The CDR3 covers 14 residues. V lost 6 bases to trimming and J lost 3 bases; unmatched junction nucleotides: 8. The CDR3 loop is CASRAIRDSYEQYF. The CDR3 region has the DNA TGTGCCAGCAGGGCTATCCGGGACAGCTACGAGCAGTACTTC.